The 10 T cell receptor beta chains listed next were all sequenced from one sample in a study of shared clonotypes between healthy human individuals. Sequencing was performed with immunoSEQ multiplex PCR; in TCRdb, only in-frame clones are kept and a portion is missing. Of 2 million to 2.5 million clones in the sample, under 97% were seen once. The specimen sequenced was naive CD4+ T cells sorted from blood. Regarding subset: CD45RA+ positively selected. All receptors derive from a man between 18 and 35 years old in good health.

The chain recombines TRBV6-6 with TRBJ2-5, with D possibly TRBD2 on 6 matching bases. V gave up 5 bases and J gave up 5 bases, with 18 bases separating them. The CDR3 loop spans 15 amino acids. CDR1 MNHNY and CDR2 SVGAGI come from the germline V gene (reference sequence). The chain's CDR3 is CASSLGEARGETQYF. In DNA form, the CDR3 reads TGTGCCAGCAGTCTCGGGGAGGCGAGGGGCGAGACCCAGTACTTC.

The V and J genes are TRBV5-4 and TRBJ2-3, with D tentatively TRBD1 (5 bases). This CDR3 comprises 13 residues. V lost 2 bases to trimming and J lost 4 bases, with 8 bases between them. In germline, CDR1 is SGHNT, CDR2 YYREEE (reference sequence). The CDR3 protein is CASSLTGPDTQYF. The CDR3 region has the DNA TGTGCCAGCAGCTTAACAGGCCCAGATACGCAGTATTTT. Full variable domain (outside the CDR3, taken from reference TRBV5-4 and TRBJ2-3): ETGVTQSPTHLIKTRGQQVTLRCSSQSGHNTVSWYQQALGQGPQFIFQYYREEENGRGNFPPRFSGLQFPNYSSELNVNALELDDSALYLCASSLTGPDTQYFGPGTRLTVL.

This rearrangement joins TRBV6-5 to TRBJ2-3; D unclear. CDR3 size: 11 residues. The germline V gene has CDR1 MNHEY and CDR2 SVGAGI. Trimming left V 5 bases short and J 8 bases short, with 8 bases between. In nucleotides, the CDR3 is TGTGCCAGCAGTCAGTTTGGTACGCAGTATTTT. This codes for CASSQFGTQYF.

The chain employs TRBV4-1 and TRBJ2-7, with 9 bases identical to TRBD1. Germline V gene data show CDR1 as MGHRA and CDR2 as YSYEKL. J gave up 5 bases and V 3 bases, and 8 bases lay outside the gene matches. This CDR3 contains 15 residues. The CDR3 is CASSHIGTGRDEQYF. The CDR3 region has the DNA TGCGCCAGCAGCCACATCGGGACAGGGCGCGACGAGCAGTACTTC.

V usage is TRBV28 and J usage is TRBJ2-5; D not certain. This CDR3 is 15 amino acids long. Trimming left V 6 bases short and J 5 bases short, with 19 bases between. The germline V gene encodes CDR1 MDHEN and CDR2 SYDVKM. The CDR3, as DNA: TGTGCCAGCAGGGCCTCCAGGCTAGGTTCGGAGACCCAGTACTTC. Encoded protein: CASRASRLGSETQYF. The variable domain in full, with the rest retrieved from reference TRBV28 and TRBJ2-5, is DVKVTQSSRYLVKRTGEKVFLECVQDMDHENMFWYRQDPGLGLRLIYFSYDVKMKEKGDIPEGYSVSREKKERFSLILESASTNQTSMYLCASRASRLGSETQYFGPGTRLLVL.

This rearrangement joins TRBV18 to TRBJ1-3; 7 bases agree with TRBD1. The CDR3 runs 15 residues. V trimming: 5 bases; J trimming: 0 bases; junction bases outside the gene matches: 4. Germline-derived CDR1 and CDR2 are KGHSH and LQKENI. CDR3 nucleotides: TGTGCCAGCTCAACAGGACAGGTCTCTGGAAACACCATATATTTT. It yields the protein CASSTGQVSGNTIYF.

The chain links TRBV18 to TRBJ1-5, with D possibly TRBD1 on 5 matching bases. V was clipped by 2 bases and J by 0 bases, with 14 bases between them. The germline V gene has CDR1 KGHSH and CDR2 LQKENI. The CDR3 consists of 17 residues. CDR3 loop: CASSPSGGRGSNQPQHF. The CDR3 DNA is TGTGCCAGCTCACCATCTGGCGGGAGGGGTAGCAATCAGCCCCAGCATTTT.

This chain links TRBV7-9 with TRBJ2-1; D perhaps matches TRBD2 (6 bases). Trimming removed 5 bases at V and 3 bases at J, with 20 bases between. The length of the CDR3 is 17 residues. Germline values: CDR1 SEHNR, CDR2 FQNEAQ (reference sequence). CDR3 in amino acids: CASSPTPGTGGYNEQFF. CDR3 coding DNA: TGTGCCAGCAGCCCCACCCCCGGGACTGGGGGCTACAATGAGCAGTTCTTC.

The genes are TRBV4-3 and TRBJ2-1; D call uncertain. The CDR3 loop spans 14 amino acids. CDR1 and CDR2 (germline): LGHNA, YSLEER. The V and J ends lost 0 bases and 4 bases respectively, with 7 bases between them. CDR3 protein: CASSQEFPYNEQFF. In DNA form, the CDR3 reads TGCGCCAGCAGCCAAGAGTTCCCGTACAATGAGCAGTTCTTC.

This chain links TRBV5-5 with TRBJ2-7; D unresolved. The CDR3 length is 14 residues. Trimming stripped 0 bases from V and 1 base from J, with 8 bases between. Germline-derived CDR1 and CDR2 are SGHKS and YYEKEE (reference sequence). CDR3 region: CASSLEGISYEQYF. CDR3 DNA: TGTGCCAGCAGCTTGGAAGGGATTTCCTACGAGCAGTACTTC.